This is a list of T cell receptor beta chains from one sample in a study of blood T cell repertoires in COVID-19. Sequenced by immunoSEQ multiplex PCR; TCRdb stores in-frame clones only, minus some. The top ten clones hold 40% to 60% of a sample with about 63,000 clones, about 78% of them seen once. Input material: peripheral blood. These TCRs come from a woman of 80 years or more with acute or convalescent COVID-19. CDR3s include the opening cysteine and the closing phenylalanine or tryptophan. The order of the fields is J gene, V gene, clone size, D gene, CDR3 length, CDR3 DNA, CDR3 protein. A D gene is named only where the DNA matches it firmly. For some rows the clone size is stated as once, few or many, or as a class when expanded; others skip it.

J gene: TRBJ1-2
V gene: TRBV18
clone size: few
D gene: .
CDR3 length: 16
CDR3 DNA: TGTGCCAGCTCACCGGGACAAGGGATAGCTAACTATGGCTACACCTTC
CDR3 protein: CASSPGQGIANYGYTF

J gene: TRBJ2-1
V gene: TRBV5-4
clone size: few
D gene: TRBD2
CDR3 length: 16
CDR3 DNA: TGTGCCAGCAGCGCTACCGGGACTAGCGGCTACAATGAGCAGTTCTTC
CDR3 protein: CASSATGTSGYNEQFF

J gene: TRBJ1-1
V gene: TRBV18
clone size: .
D gene: .
CDR3 length: 15
CDR3 DNA: TGTGCCAGCTCACTAATAGAAAATCAAAAAACTGAAGCTTTCTTT
CDR3 protein: CASSLIENQKTEAFF

J gene: TRBJ2-1
V gene: TRBV27
clone size: .
D gene: TRBD2
CDR3 length: 17
CDR3 DNA: TGTGCCAGCAGACAAGGACTAGCGGCCTACTCCTACAATGAGCAGTTCTTC
CDR3 protein: CASRQGLAAYSYNEQFF

J gene: TRBJ2-1
V gene: TRBV2
clone size: .
D gene: .
CDR3 length: 13
CDR3 DNA: TGTGCCAGCAGCAGCGGGTTCGGGAATGAGCAGTTCTTC
CDR3 protein: CASSSGFGNEQFF

J gene: TRBJ1-5
V gene: TRBV28
clone size: .
D gene: .
CDR3 length: 13
CDR3 DNA: TGTGCAGCAGCCGGGACAAACAATCAGCCCCAGCATTTT
CDR3 protein: CAAAGTNNQPQHF

J gene: TRBJ1-2
V gene: TRBV6-5
clone size: .
D gene: .
CDR3 length: 13
CDR3 DNA: TGTGCCAGCGGGGGCGAGGTCAACTATGGCTACACCTTC
CDR3 protein: CASGGEVNYGYTF

J gene: TRBJ2-7
V gene: TRBV5-1
clone size: .
D gene: .
CDR3 length: 15
CDR3 DNA: TGCGCCAGCAGCCGAGGCGGACAGCTGAGCGACGAGCAGTACTTC
CDR3 protein: CASSRGGQLSDEQYF

J gene: TRBJ2-5
V gene: TRBV14
clone size: many
D gene: TRBD1
CDR3 length: 14
CDR3 DNA: TGTGCCAGCAGCAGACAGGGTATTCAAGAGACCCAGTACTTC
CDR3 protein: CASSRQGIQETQYF

J gene: TRBJ1-5
V gene: TRBV28
clone size: .
D gene: .
CDR3 length: 14
CDR3 DNA: TGTGCCAGCAGGCTGGGGGGTAGCAATCAGCCCCAGCATTTT
CDR3 protein: CASRLGGSNQPQHF

J gene: TRBJ1-2
V gene: TRBV19
clone size: many
D gene: TRBD1
CDR3 length: 14
CDR3 DNA: TGTGCCAGTAGTATTGGACAGGGTCGGTATGGCTACACCTTC
CDR3 protein: CASSIGQGRYGYTF

J gene: TRBJ2-1
V gene: TRBV11-2
clone size: .
D gene: TRBD2
CDR3 length: 16
CDR3 DNA: TGTGCCAGCAGCCCCTCCTCCTGGCTAGCGGGACGAGAGCAGTTCTTC
CDR3 protein: CASSPSSWLAGREQFF

J gene: TRBJ2-1
V gene: TRBV27
clone size: .
D gene: TRBD2
CDR3 length: 20
CDR3 DNA: TGTGCCAGCAAGATGAGAGGGGGACAGGGGACTAGCGGGAGTCTGAATGAGCAGTTCTTC
CDR3 protein: CASKMRGGQGTSGSLNEQFF

J gene: TRBJ1-3
V gene: TRBV6-1
clone size: .
D gene: .
CDR3 length: 17
CDR3 DNA: TGTGCCAGCAGTGAATTGGCGGGCCGGAGCTCTGGAAACACCATATATTTT
CDR3 protein: CASSELAGRSSGNTIYF

J gene: TRBJ2-5
V gene: TRBV28
clone size: .
D gene: TRBD2
CDR3 length: 17
CDR3 DNA: TGTGCCAGCAGTTTATGGGGGACTAGCGGGTTGCAAGAGACCCAGTACTTC
CDR3 protein: CASSLWGTSGLQETQYF

J gene: TRBJ2-7
V gene: TRBV29-1
clone size: .
D gene: .
CDR3 length: 14
CDR3 DNA: TGCAGCGTGGGCGGACAGAATAACTTCCCAGCGCAGTACTTC
CDR3 protein: CSVGGQNNFPAQYF

J gene: TRBJ2-2
V gene: TRBV9
clone size: .
D gene: .
CDR3 length: 15
CDR3 DNA: TGTGCCAGCAGCGTGTCAGGGGCAAGCACCGGGGAGCTGTTTTTT
CDR3 protein: CASSVSGASTGELFF

J gene: TRBJ2-7
V gene: TRBV5-1
clone size: .
D gene: TRBD2
CDR3 length: 14
CDR3 DNA: TGCGCCAGCAGCTTGCTGGGACTAGCTGACGAGCAGTACTTC
CDR3 protein: CASSLLGLADEQYF

J gene: TRBJ1-2
V gene: TRBV7-9
clone size: .
D gene: .
CDR3 length: 16
CDR3 DNA: TGTGCCAGCAGCTTATCTGCGGCAGGGGCGGACTATGGCTACACCTTC
CDR3 protein: CASSLSAAGADYGYTF

J gene: TRBJ2-3
V gene: TRBV7-2
clone size: .
D gene: TRBD2
CDR3 length: 15
CDR3 DNA: TGTGCCAGCAGCCCCGGGACTAGTTGGACAGATACGCAGTATTTT
CDR3 protein: CASSPGTSWTDTQYF